This entry features one T cell receptor (beta chain) sequence. This entry is derived from a study of blood T cell repertoires in COVID-19. Whole-study context: Some COVID-19 samples were acute and others convalescent; all came from the United States, Italy and Spain.

Measured with immunoSEQ multiplex PCR; TCRdb has only the in-frame clones, and not every one. The sample records under 200,000 clones, about 86% being singletons. The TCR comes from a man between 50 and 59 years old with active or convalescent COVID-19. The sample taken for sequencing was peripheral blood.

Written as DNA, the CDR3 is TGCGCCAGCAGCCAAGATTTGGCCGGACAGGGTTACGAGCAGTACTTC. Its translation: CASSQDLAGQGYEQYF. The chain is built from TRBV4-3 and TRBJ2-7; TRBD1 agrees at 8 bases. The CDR3 runs 16 residues. Germline CDR1 and CDR2: LGHNA and YSLEER. J gave up 4 bases and V 0 bases, and 8 bases lay outside the gene matches.